Following are 20 T cell receptor beta chains from one sample sequenced in a study of T cell responses to AZD1222 COVID-19 vaccine. Profiling relied on immunoSEQ multiplex PCR, and the TCRdb table lists in-frame clones only, not all of them. The sample has roughly 96,000 clones, roughly 88% seen once. Sequencing was performed on peripheral blood, taken 28 days after the second AZD1222 dose. The receptor set was obtained from an adult who received the AZD1222 COVID-19 vaccine.

As to this clone: One end of the junction varies from germline; a read error may be responsible. The J gene is TRBJ1-1, the V gene TRBV5-1, with D unclear. The CDR3 contains 14 residues. CDR1 SGHRS and CDR2 YFSETQ come from the germline V gene. CDR3 in DNA: TGCACCAGCAGCTTGGAGAGTGGGAACACTGAAGCTTTCTTT. Residues: CTSSLESGNTEAFF.

The chain employs TRBV19 and TRBJ1-3; D gene ambiguous. The V end was cut by 10 bases, the J end by 0 bases, with 19 bases between. CDR3 length: 16 residues. Germline-derived CDR1 and CDR2 are LNHDA and SQIVND (reference sequence). In DNA form, the CDR3 reads TGTGCCACCTGGAACCCGGGGTTCCTCTCTGGAAACACCATATATTTT. Its translation is CATWNPGFLSGNTIYF.

The chain recombines TRBV30 with TRBJ1-3; D is possibly TRBD1 (5 bases). Germline loops: CDR1 GTSNPN, CDR2 SVGIG (reference sequence). The CDR3 spans 16 residues. Trimming took off 1 base at V and 0 bases at J, with 13 bases between the two ends. CDR3 sequence (DNA): TGTGCCTGGAGTGATGACAGCCTCAGCTCTGGAAACACCATATATTTT. Translated, it gives CAWSDDSLSSGNTIYF.

This sequence joins TRBV7-8 and TRBJ2-1, with 7 bases that match TRBD1. This CDR3 comprises 13 residues. Germline-derived CDR1 and CDR2 are SGHVS and FQNEAQ. The J segment lost 7 bases and the V segment lost 2 bases, leaving 2 bases of the junction unmatched. The CDR3: CASSLRGPNEQFF. DNA of the CDR3: TGTGCCAGCAGCTTAAGGGGGCCGAATGAGCAGTTCTTC.

V gene TRBV24-1 combines with J gene TRBJ2-1; D is perhaps TRBD1 (6 bases). The germline V and J ends were trimmed by 4 bases and 3 bases, with 9 bases remaining between them. Germline V gene data show CDR1 as KGHDR and CDR2 as SFDVKD. The CDR3 runs 14 residues. The CDR3 here is CATSEEGDYNEQFF. The CDR3 bases are TGTGCCACCAGTGAAGAGGGGGACTACAATGAGCAGTTCTTC.

A single count supports this clone. The chain combines TRBV9 with TRBJ2-1; D is possibly TRBD1 or TRBD2 (5 bases each). CDR1 is SGDLS, CDR2 YYNGEE, per germline. The CDR3 runs 15 residues. Trimming pared 0 bases from V and 4 bases from J, leaving 11 bases between. Here the CDR3 DNA reads TGTGCCAGCAGCGTAGCCGAGGGGTATTACAATGAGCAGTTCTTC. Protein: CASSVAEGYYNEQFF.

This chain links TRBV30 with TRBJ2-2; D remains ambiguous. Germline V gene data show CDR1 as GTSNPN and CDR2 as SVGIG (reference sequence). Trimming shortened V by 1 base and J by 5 bases, and 8 bases separated the two germline ends. The CDR3 is 13 amino acids. The CDR3 DNA reads as TGTGCCTGGAGTGCCCAATCGACCGGGGAGCTGTTTTTT. Translated, it gives CAWSAQSTGELFF.

The rearrangement joins TRBV7-9 to TRBJ1-1; D unresolved. V lost 0 bases to trimming and J lost 0 bases, with 5 bases between them. The CDR3 contains 14 residues. Looked up from germline, CDR1 is SEHNR and CDR2 is FQNEAQ (reference sequence). The CDR3 region is CASSLARLNTEAFF. The DNA of the CDR3 is TGTGCCAGCAGCTTAGCAAGACTGAACACTGAAGCTTTCTTT.

The genes are TRBV21-1 and TRBJ2-2. TRBV21-1 is deemed a pseudogene. This CDR3 is 16 amino acids long. The CDR3 region has the DNA TGTGCCAGCAGCAAGGCCGGCACTCCGAACACCGGGGAGCTGTTTTTT. This gives the protein CASSKAGTPNTGELFF.

The CDR3 nucleotides are TGTGCCAGCAGTAAGTGGGCTGAAGCTTTCTTT. This encodes CASSKWAEAFF. J is TRBJ1-1 and V is TRBV27; unclear D gene. CDR1 is MNHEY, CDR2 SMNVEV, per germline (reference sequence). This CDR3 has 11 residues. The germline V and J ends were trimmed by 5 bases and 6 bases, with 7 bases remaining between them.

This clone was counted a single time. This chain uses TRBV29-1 with TRBJ1-1; the D is unclear. The CDR3 is made up of 10 amino acids. Germline-derived CDR1 and CDR2 are SQVTM and ANQGSEA. V was pared by 7 bases and J by 4 bases, with 7 bases between. The CDR3 is CSGYTTEAFF. CDR3 in DNA: TGCAGCGGTTATACCACTGAAGCTTTCTTT.

The chain recombines TRBV2 with TRBJ2-1; 9 nucleotides line up with TRBD1. CDR3 length equals 13 residues. The ends lost 9 bases at V and 9 bases at J; junction bases unmatched: 9. Germline V gives CDR1 SNHLY, CDR2 FYNNEI. CDR3 nucleotide sequence: TGTGCCAGTACGGGACAGGGCCCCCTTGAGCAGTTCTTC. It encodes CASTGQGPLEQFF. The variable domain in full, with the rest retrieved from reference TRBV2 and TRBJ2-1, is EPEVTQTPSHQVTQMGQEVILRCVPISNHLYFYWYRQILGQKVEFLVSFYNNEISEKSEIFDDQFSVERPDGSNFTLKIRSTKLEDSAMYFCASTGQGPLEQFFGPGTRLTVL.

The V and J genes are TRBV27 and TRBJ2-7; 9 nucleotides line up with TRBD2. Germline loops: CDR1 MNHEY, CDR2 SMNVEV (reference sequence). CDR3 length equals 20 residues. Unmatched junction bases numbered 21, after V lost 1 base and J lost 5 bases. This CDR3 is CASSLYPSGGRAFPRDEQYF. CDR3 nucleotides: TGTGCCAGCAGTTTATACCCTTCTGGCGGGAGGGCCTTCCCTAGGGACGAGCAGTACTTC.

The CDR3 region has the DNA TGTGCCACAAAACGGGAGCGGGGTTACAATGAGCAGTTCTTC. The encoded protein is CATKRERGYNEQFF. The rearrangement joins TRBV19 to TRBJ2-1; TRBD2 matches at 7 bases. From germline, CDR1 is LNHDA and CDR2 SQIVND (reference sequence). The V gene end was trimmed by 10 bases and the J gene end by 4 bases; junction bases not matched to a gene: 10. This CDR3 is built from 14 residues.

This clone was observed once. The gene calls are TRBV11-2 and TRBJ1-3; no definite D call. The CDR3 extends over 13 amino acids. Germline lookup yields CDR1 SGHAT and CDR2 FQNNGV. V lost 4 bases and J 4 bases, leaving 8 bases between the germline ends. CDR3 bases: TGTGCCAGCAGCTCAAGCCCAGGAAACACCATATATTTT. Amino acids: CASSSSPGNTIYF.

Notes on this clone: At one boundary the junction diverges from the germline segment, which might be a read error. The chain employs TRBV25-1 and TRBJ2-3; no clear D. Per the germline V gene, CDR1 is MGHDK and CDR2 is SYGVNS. CDR3 length: 11 amino acids. The CDR3 DNA sequence: TGTGCCAGCAGTGAATTAAGCGTCACAAACTTT. Translating it yields CASSELSVTNF.

The chain uses TRBV11-3 and TRBJ2-2; 11 bases fit TRBD2. This CDR3 has 20 residues. Germline lookup yields CDR1 SGHNT and CDR2 YENEEA. With 0 bases clipped from V and 3 bases from J, the junction kept 12 bases outside the gene matches. The CDR3 protein is CASSLDHRPGTSGDTGELFF. CDR3 bases: TGTGCCAGCAGCTTAGACCACCGCCCCGGGACTAGCGGAGACACCGGGGAGCTGTTTTTT. The complete variable domain, with remaining parts taken from reference TRBV11-3 and TRBJ2-2, reads EAGVVQSPRYKIIEKKQPVAFWCNPISGHNTLYWYLQNLGQGPELLIRYENEEAVDDSQLPKDRFSAERLKGVDSTLKIQPAELGDSAVYLCASSLDHRPGTSGDTGELFFGEGSRLTVL.

V is TRBV6-4 and J is TRBJ2-3; D might be TRBD1 or TRBD2, each matching 5 bases. CDR1 MRHNA and CDR2 SNTAGT come from the germline V gene. CDR3 length: 13 amino acids. V gave up 4 bases and J gave up 4 bases, with 9 bases separating them. CDR3 in DNA: TGTGCCAGCAGTGCCGGGACCGCAGATACGCAGTATTTT. Amino acids: CASSAGTADTQYF.

This chain uses TRBV2 with TRBJ1-4, with D perhaps matching TRBD1 (6 bases). Germline CDR1 reads SNHLY; CDR2 reads FYNNEI. The CDR3 runs to 17 residues. V lost 4 bases and J 8 bases, leaving 23 bases between the germline ends. In DNA form, the CDR3 reads TGTGCCAGCAGTGGAGGGGCCGGGACATTGGTGGGGGAAAAACTGTTTTTT. Its translation is CASSGGAGTLVGEKLFF. The full variable domain, in which reference TRBV2 and TRBJ1-4 provide the parts outside the CDR3, is EPEVTQTPSHQVTQMGQEVILRCVPISNHLYFYWYRQILGQKVEFLVSFYNNEISEKSEIFDDQFSVERPDGSNFTLKIRSTKLEDSAMYFCASSGGAGTLVGEKLFFGSGTQLSVL.

V usage is TRBV5-4 and J usage is TRBJ2-3, with D possibly being TRBD1 (6 bases). The V and J ends lost 0 bases and 1 base respectively, with 12 bases between them. The CDR3 has 16 amino acids. Germline V gene sequence: CDR1 SGHNT, CDR2 YYREEE (reference sequence). CDR3 region: CASSLAAKGGTDTQYF. As DNA, the CDR3 is TGTGCCAGCAGCTTGGCCGCGAAGGGGGGCACAGATACGCAGTATTTT. Looking up the rest from reference TRBV5-4 and TRBJ2-3 gives the full variable domain: ETGVTQSPTHLIKTRGQQVTLRCSSQSGHNTVSWYQQALGQGPQFIFQYYREEENGRGNFPPRFSGLQFPNYSSELNVNALELDDSALYLCASSLAAKGGTDTQYFGPGTRLTVL.